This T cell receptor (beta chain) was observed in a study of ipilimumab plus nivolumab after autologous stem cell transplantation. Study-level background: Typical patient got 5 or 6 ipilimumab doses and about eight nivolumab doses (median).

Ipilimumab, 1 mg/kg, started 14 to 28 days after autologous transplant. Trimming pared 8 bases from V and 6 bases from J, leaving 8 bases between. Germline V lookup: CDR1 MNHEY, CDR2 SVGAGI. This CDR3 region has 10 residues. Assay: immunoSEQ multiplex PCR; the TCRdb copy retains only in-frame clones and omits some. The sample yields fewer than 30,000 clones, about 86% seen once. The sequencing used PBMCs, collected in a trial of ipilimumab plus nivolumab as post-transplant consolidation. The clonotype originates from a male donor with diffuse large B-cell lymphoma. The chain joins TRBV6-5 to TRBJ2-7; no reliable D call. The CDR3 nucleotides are TGTGCCAGCCGATGGACCGAGCAGTACTTC. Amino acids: CASRWTEQYF.